Shown below are 10 T cell receptor beta chains from a single sample sequenced in a study of blood T cell repertoires in COVID-19. Sequencing was performed with immunoSEQ multiplex PCR; in TCRdb, only in-frame clones are kept and a portion is missing. The data hold 200,000 to 250,000 clones, with 82% observed a single time. Sequences were obtained from PBMCs or T cells enriched from blood (not recorded which). The receptors derive from a woman in her fifties or sixties who had recovered from COVID-19.

This sequence joins TRBV29-1 and TRBJ2-3; 9 bases match TRBD2. The germline V gene has CDR1 SQVTM and CDR2 ANQGSEA. The CDR3 spans 15 residues. Germline trimming cut 4 bases from V and 4 bases from J; bases unmatched to any gene: 9. The CDR3 here is CSVAYSGGRADTQYF. For the CDR3, the DNA is TGCAGCGTTGCTTACAGCGGGGGGCGAGCAGATACGCAGTATTTT.

This clone showed up just a few times. This chain connects TRBV12-3 or TRBV12-4 to TRBJ2-1, with 8 bases fitting TRBD1. The CDR3 has 12 amino acids. J gave up 12 bases and V 6 bases, and 7 bases lay outside the gene matches. The CDR3 sequence is CASSRTGLVQFF. The CDR3 DNA sequence: TGTGCCAGCAGCAGGACAGGGCTGGTGCAGTTCTTC.

This clone was picked up a small number of times. The chain joins TRBV5-1 to TRBJ2-7; 7 nucleotides align to TRBD1. The junction had 3 bases not matched to a gene; V was cut back by 3 bases and J by 3 bases. CDR3 size: 13 residues. Germline V CDR1 and CDR2: SGHRS, YFSETQ. CDR3 residues: CASSYRDSYEQYF. The CDR3 DNA reads TGCGCCAGCAGCTACCGGGACAGCTACGAGCAGTACTTC.

The V call is TRBV10-1, the J call TRBJ2-7; 12 nucleotides match TRBD2. The junction had 5 bases not matched to a gene; V was cut back by 2 bases and J by 6 bases. This CDR3 comprises 15 residues. Germline loops: CDR1 WNHNN, CDR2 SYGVQD (reference sequence). CDR3 in amino acids: CASSEPLAGGAEQYF. The CDR3, as DNA: TGCGCCAGCAGTGAGCCTCTAGCGGGAGGGGCCGAGCAGTACTTC.

This chain links TRBV4-2 with TRBJ2-1; 11 bases line up with TRBD2. V lost 5 bases, J lost 5 bases, and 8 bases stayed unmatched. Germline CDR1 reads LGHNA; CDR2 reads YNFKEQ. This CDR3 is 16 amino acids long. The CDR3: CASSFIGTSGDNEQFF. CDR3 DNA sequence: TGTGCCAGCAGCTTTATCGGGACTAGCGGAGACAATGAGCAGTTCTTC.

The chain links TRBV3-1 (or the pseudogene TRBV3-2) to TRBJ2-3; possibly TRBD1 for D (6 bases). The CDR3 is 15 amino acids. Germline-derived CDR1 and CDR2 are LGHDT and YNNKEL (reference sequence). The V and J ends lost 4 bases and 2 bases respectively, with 13 bases between them. CDR3 DNA sequence: TGTGCCAGCAGCCCAGGGGTCCGCACCACAGATACGCAGTATTTT. This sequence encodes CASSPGVRTTDTQYF.

The V call is TRBV3-1 (or the pseudogene TRBV3-2), the J call TRBJ2-5, with unresolved D. V shed 1 base and J shed 1 base, with 10 bases lying between them. The CDR3 extends over 15 amino acids. Germline V gene lookup returns CDR1 LGHDT and CDR2 YNNKEL (reference sequence). CDR3 sequence: CASSQGPISQETQYF. The CDR3 DNA sequence: TGTGCCAGCAGCCAAGGGCCAATCTCCCAAGAGACCCAGTACTTC.

This sequence joins TRBV18 and TRBJ1-2; D is undetermined. The germline V gene encodes CDR1 KGHSH and CDR2 LQKENI. Between the trimmed V and J ends, which lost 2 bases and 5 bases, there was a span of 15 bases. The CDR3 extends over 15 amino acids. The CDR3 loop is CASSPSGGSLYGYTF. The CDR3 DNA is TGTGCCAGCTCACCATCCGGAGGTTCTCTTTATGGCTACACCTTC.

V and J are TRBV10-2 and TRBJ2-1; 9 nucleotides line up with TRBD2. This CDR3 contains 14 residues. V shed 3 bases and J 8 bases; nucleotides not matched to a gene: 5. CDR1 is WSHSY and CDR2 is SAAADI in the germline V gene. The CDR3, as DNA: TGCGCCAGCAGTGATGCGGGAGGGCCCCATGAGCAGTTCTTC. It is translated as CASSDAGGPHEQFF.

The chain carries TRBV19 and TRBJ1-4; TRBD1 aligns across 10 bases. CDR1 is LNHDA and CDR2 is SQIVND in the germline V gene (reference sequence). V lost 1 base and J lost 7; bases outside the gene matches: 3. The CDR3 runs to 15 residues. This CDR3 reads CASSIVRDRGEKLFF. The CDR3 region has the DNA TGTGCCAGTAGTATAGTCCGGGACAGGGGTGAAAAACTGTTTTTT.